Below, one T cell receptor (beta chain) is given with its context. Original handling: The assay estimated nucleated cells by amplifying reference gene primers. The repertoire was sequenced with immunoSEQ multiplex PCR; TCRdb's copy has only in-frame clones and lacks some. The V and J calls and clone size were taken over from that table, and D and trimming were inferred from the DNA. The sample shows around 260,000 clones, 80% to 85% of them seen only once. Trimming pared 0 bases from V and 4 bases from J, leaving 7 bases between. CDR1 is SGHNT and CDR2 is YYREEE in the germline V gene (reference sequence). The CDR3 length is 13 residues. This sample was included in a study of blood T cell repertoires in COVID-19. Study-level information: The United States, Italy and Spain were the sources of the acute and convalescent COVID-19 samples. T cells, B-cell-depleted T cells, or PBMCs supplied cDNA or gDNA.

Sample: peripheral blood. The chain links TRBV5-4 to TRBJ1-2; D is unclear. This clonotype was obtained from a man between 60 and 70 years old with acute or convalescent COVID-19. CDR3 nucleotide sequence: TGTGCCAGCAGCTTGGCCTCCGTCTATGGCTACACCTTC. It encodes CASSLASVYGYTF.